A selection of T cell receptor beta chains follows, all from one sample in a study of radiation and T cells in renal cell carcinoma. The protocol was immunoSEQ multiplex PCR, while the TCRdb copy is restricted to in-frame clones and leaves out a portion. The data show tens of thousands of clones, approximately 80% seen once. The source was blood, collected from a patient whose treatment included radiotherapy and nephrectomy. These receptors were collected from a woman aged 70-85 years with renal cell carcinoma. Each CDR3 is given with its conserved first and last residue. A D gene is named only where the DNA matches it firmly. Clone size is given for some rows only: seen once, a few or many times, or a class if the clone is expanded.

abundance,v_gene,j_gene,d_gene,CDR3nt,CDR3aa
few,TRBV20-1,TRBJ2-7,NA,TGCAGTGCTAGACGGTACTACGAGCAGTACTTC,CSARRYYEQYF
NA,TRBV25-1,TRBJ2-5,NA,TGTGCCAGCAGCCACCCACAAGAGACCCAGTACTTC,CASSHPQETQYF
NA,TRBV18,TRBJ1-1,TRBD1,TGTGCCAGCTCACCCAGGGGGTTATGGTACACTGAAGCTTTCTTT,CASSPRGLWYTEAFF
NA,TRBV7-2,TRBJ1-5,NA,TGTGCCAGCAGCTTAGTCGGGGGAGTCAATCAGCCCCAGCATTTT,CASSLVGGVNQPQHF
NA,TRBV27,TRBJ2-5,TRBD2,TGTGCCAGCAGTTCGCTAGCGGGAGGCCAAGAGACCCAGTACTTC,CASSSLAGGQETQYF
NA,TRBV5-1,TRBJ2-2,NA,TGCGCCAGCAGCTTGGCTGTGGGAAACACCGGGGAGCTGTTTTTT,CASSLAVGNTGELFF
NA,TRBV6-5,TRBJ1-5,NA,TGTGCCAGCAGAGGGATCAGTGGTAATCAGCCCCAGCATTTT,CASRGISGNQPQHF
NA,TRBV30,TRBJ1-2,NA,TGTGCCTGGAGATCAGCAAACTATGGCTACACCTTC,CAWRSANYGYTF
few,TRBV28,TRBJ1-5,NA,TGTGCCAGCAGTAAGGGGGATCAGCCCCAGCATTTT,CASSKGDQPQHF
NA,TRBV5-4,TRBJ1-4,TRBD1,TGTGCCAGCAGTTTAGGACAGGGGATAAATGAAAAACTGTTTTTT,CASSLGQGINEKLFF
NA,TRBV9,TRBJ1-2,TRBD1,TGTGCCAGCAGCCCAAGGACAGGGGATTATGGCTACACCTTC,CASSPRTGDYGYTF
NA,TRBV7-4,TRBJ2-5,NA,TGTGCCAGCAGCCCCGGGACCGAAGAGACCCAGTACTTC,CASSPGTEETQYF
NA,TRBV9,TRBJ1-1,NA,TGTGCCAGCAGCGGGGCCGACAGAATGAACACTGAAGCTTTCTTT,CASSGADRMNTEAFF
NA,TRBV6-5,TRBJ2-7,TRBD1,TGTGCCTCCCGCGCCAGGGGGATTACCTACGAGCAGTACTTC,CASRARGITYEQYF
few,TRBV10-3,TRBJ1-1,NA,TGTGCCATCAGTGAGCCGGGGACGGGAGCTTTCTTT,CAISEPGTGAFF
few,TRBV27,TRBJ2-5,TRBD1,TGTGCCAGCAGTTTACAGGGGGATAGAGAGACCCAGTACTTC,CASSLQGDRETQYF
once,TRBV4-3,TRBJ2-3,NA,TGCGCCAGCAGCCTGGCGCAGGCAGATACGCAGTATTTT,CASSLAQADTQYF
NA,TRBV29-1,TRBJ1-1,NA,TGCAGCGTTGAAGAAGAGAAGGGGTGGAAGAACACTGAAGCTTTCTTT,CSVEEEKGWKNTEAFF
NA,TRBV27,TRBJ2-1,TRBD2,TGTGCCAGCAAGAGAGCGGGAGGTCATAATGAGCAGTTCTTC,CASKRAGGHNEQFF
NA,TRBV30,TRBJ2-6,NA,TGTGCCTGGAGTGTCTCTGGGGCCAACGTCCTGACTTTC,CAWSVSGANVLTF
NA,TRBV15,TRBJ2-7,TRBD1,TGTGCCACCAGCCAGGGGGCAGTCGAGCAGTACTTC,CATSQGAVEQYF